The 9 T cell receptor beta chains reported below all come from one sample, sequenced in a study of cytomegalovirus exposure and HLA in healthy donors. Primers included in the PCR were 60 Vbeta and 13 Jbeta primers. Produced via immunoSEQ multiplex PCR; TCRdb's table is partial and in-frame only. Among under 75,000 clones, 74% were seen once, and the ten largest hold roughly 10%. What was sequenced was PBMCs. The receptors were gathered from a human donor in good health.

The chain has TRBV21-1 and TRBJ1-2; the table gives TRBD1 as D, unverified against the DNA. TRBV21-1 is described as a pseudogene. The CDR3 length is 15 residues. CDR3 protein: CASSFRDRGGDGYTF. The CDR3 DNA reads TGTGCCAGCAGCTTCCGGGACAGGGGAGGGGATGGCTACACCTTC.

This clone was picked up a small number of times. The CDR3 protein is CASSASGLSTGELFF. CDR3 DNA sequence: TGTGCCAGCAGCGCCTCGGGACTCTCGACCGGGGAGCTGTTTTTT. The chain combines TRBV7-3 with TRBJ2-2; TRBD2 might be the D (6 bases). The CDR3 is 15 residues long. Trimming stripped 5 bases from V and 5 bases from J, with 15 bases between. Per the germline V gene, CDR1 is SGHTA and CDR2 is FQGTGA.

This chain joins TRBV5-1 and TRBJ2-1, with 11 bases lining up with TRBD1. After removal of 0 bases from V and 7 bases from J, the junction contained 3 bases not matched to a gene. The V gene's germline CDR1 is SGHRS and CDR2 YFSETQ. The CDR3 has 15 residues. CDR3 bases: TGCGCCAGCAGCTTGGCGGGACAGGGGGTGAATGAGCAGTTCTTC. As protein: CASSLAGQGVNEQFF.

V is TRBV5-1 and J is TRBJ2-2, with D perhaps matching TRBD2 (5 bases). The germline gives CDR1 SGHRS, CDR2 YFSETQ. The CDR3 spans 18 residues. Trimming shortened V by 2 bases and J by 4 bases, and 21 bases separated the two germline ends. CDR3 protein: CASSLPPPESAGTGELFF. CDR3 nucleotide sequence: TGCGCCAGCAGCTTACCTCCCCCGGAAAGTGCGGGCACCGGGGAGCTGTTTTTT.

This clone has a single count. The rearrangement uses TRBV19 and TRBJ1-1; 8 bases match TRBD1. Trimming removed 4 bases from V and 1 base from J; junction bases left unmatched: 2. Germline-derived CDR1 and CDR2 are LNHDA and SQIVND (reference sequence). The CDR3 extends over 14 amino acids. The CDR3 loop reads CASSTGGKNTEAFF. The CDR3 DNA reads TGTGCCAGTAGTACAGGGGGCAAGAACACTGAAGCTTTCTTT.

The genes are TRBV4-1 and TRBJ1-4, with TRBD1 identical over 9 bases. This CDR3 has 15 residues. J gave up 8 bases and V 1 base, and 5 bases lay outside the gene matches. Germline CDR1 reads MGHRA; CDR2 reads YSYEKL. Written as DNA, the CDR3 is TGCGCCAGCAGCCAAGGGGACAGGGTAGCAGAAAAACTGTTTTTT. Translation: CASSQGDRVAEKLFF.

CDR3 residues: CASSALGQFTDTQYF. CDR3 sequence (DNA): TGTGCCAGCAGCGCCCTGGGACAGTTCACAGATACGCAGTATTTT. This chain links TRBV6-1 with TRBJ2-3; 7 positions agree with TRBD1. The junction had 8 bases not matched to a gene; V was cut back by 6 bases and J by 2 bases. The CDR3 covers 15 residues. CDR1 is MNHNS, CDR2 SASEGT, per germline.

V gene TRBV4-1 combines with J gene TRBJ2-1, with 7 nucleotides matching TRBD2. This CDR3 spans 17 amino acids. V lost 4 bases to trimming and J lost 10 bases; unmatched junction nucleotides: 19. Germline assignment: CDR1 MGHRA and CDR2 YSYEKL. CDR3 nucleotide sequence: TGCGCCAGCAGCCGACAAACCGTGGCTAGCGGCTTTGGGGAGCAGTTCTTC. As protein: CASSRQTVASGFGEQFF.

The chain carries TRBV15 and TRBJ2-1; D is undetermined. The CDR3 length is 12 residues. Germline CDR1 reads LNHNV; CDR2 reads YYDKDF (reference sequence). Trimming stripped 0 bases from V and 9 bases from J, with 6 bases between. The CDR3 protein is CATSRDGCEQFF. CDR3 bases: TGTGCCACCAGCAGAGATGGCTGTGAGCAGTTCTTC.